This record looks at one T cell receptor (beta chain) sequence and its context. This sample was taken from a study of T cell changes during pregnancy in multiple sclerosis. Assay used: immunoSEQ multiplex PCR; TCRdb lists only in-frame clones, some missing. The data contain 45,000 to 65,000 clones, 93% of them singletons. The CDR3 length is 15 residues. Trimming took 7 bases from V and 5 from J, leaving 18 bases between them. In germline, CDR1 is MNHNS, CDR2 SASEGT. The chain joins TRBV6-1 to TRBJ1-5; D remains unclear. Sample: CD8+ T cells from peripheral blood mononuclear cells, taken in the third trimester of pregnancy. This receptor was obtained from a female donor with multiple sclerosis, enrolled in a pregnancy study. The CDR3 bases are TGTGCCAGCACGGGATACGGAGGTGAGCATCAGCCCCAGCATTTT. As protein: CASTGYGGEHQPQHF.